This T cell receptor (beta chain) appears in the sequencing data of a study of blood T cell repertoires in COVID-19. Trimming pared 8 bases from V and 5 bases from J, leaving 15 bases between. This CDR3 is 13 amino acids long. The germline CDR1 and CDR2 sequences are MDHEN and SYDVKM. Repertoires were generated with immunoSEQ multiplex PCR, while TCRdb's copy carries only in-frame clones and drops some. The profile shows about 64,000 clones, about 88% of them singletons. Input material: peripheral blood. J is TRBJ2-5 and V is TRBV28; maybe TRBD2 (7 bases). This receptor was identified in a man aged 65 to 79 with acute or convalescent COVID-19. The CDR3: CASVDGGRETQYF. The CDR3 DNA follows: TGTGCCAGCGTCGACGGGGGGCGGGAGACCCAGTACTTC. Full variable domain (missing parts from reference TRBV28 and TRBJ2-5): DVKVTQSSRYLVKRTGEKVFLECVQDMDHENMFWYRQDPGLGLRLIYFSYDVKMKEKGDIPEGYSVSREKKERFSLILESASTNQTSMYLCASVDGGRETQYFGPGTRLLVL.